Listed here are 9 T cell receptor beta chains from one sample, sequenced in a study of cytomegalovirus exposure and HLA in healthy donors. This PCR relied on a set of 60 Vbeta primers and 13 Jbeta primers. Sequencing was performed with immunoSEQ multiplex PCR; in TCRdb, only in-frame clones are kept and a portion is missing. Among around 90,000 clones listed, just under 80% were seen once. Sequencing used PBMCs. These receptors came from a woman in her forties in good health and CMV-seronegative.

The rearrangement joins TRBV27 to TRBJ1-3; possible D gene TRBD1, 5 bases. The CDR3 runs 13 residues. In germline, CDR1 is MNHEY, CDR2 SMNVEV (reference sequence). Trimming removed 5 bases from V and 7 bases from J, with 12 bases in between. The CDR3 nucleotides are TGTGCCAGCAGTAGGGGCAGCGCTAACACCATATATTTT. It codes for CASSRGSANTIYF.

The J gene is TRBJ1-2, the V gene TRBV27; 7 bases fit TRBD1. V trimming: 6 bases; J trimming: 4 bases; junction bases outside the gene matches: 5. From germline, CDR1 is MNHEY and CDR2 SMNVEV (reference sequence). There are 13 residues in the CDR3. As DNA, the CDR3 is TGTGCCAGCAGCAGAGGGGGCGGCTATGGCTACACCTTC. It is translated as CASSRGGGYGYTF.

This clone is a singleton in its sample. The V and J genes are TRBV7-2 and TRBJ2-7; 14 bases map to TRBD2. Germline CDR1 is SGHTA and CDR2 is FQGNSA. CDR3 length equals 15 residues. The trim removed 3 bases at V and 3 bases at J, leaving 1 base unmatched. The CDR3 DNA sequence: TGTGCCAGCAGCTTCGGGACTAGCGGGAGCTACGAGCAGTACTTC. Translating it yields CASSFGTSGSYEQYF.

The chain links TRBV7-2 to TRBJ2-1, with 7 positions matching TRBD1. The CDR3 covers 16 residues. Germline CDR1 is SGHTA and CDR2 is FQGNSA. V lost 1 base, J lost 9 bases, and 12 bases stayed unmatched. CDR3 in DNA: TGTGCCAGCAGCTTAGTCTTAGGACGACAGGGAGCTGAGCAGTTCTTC. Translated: CASSLVLGRQGAEQFF.

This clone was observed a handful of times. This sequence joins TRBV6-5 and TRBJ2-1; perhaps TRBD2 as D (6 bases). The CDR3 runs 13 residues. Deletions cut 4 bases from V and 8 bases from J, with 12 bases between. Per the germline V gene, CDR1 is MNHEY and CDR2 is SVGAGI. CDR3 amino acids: CASSSGLYDEQFF. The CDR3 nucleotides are TGTGCCAGCAGTTCGGGACTGTACGATGAGCAGTTCTTC.

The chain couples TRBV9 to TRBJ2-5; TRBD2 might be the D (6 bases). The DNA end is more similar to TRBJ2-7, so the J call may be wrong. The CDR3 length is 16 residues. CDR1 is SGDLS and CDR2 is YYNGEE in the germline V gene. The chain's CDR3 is CASSVGRTGVLSEQYF. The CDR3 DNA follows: TGTGCCAGCAGCGTAGGGCGAACGGGAGTCCTTTCCGAGCAGTACTTC.

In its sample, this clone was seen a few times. The CDR3 bases are TGCGCCAGCAGCCGAACACTCCTAGACTCCTACGAGCAGTACTTC. The encoded protein is CASSRTLLDSYEQYF. The chain recombines TRBV4-3 with TRBJ2-7; D not certain. CDR1 LGHNA and CDR2 YSLEER come from the germline V gene. Trimming shortened V by 4 bases and J by 0 bases, and 13 bases separated the two germline ends. The CDR3 has 15 residues.

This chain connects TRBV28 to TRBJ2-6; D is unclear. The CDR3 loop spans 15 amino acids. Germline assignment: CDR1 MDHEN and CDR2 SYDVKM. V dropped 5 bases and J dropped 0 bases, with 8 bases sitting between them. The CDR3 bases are TGTGCCAGCAGTCCCAGTCTCTCTGGGGCCAACGTCCTGACTTTC. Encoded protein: CASSPSLSGANVLTF.

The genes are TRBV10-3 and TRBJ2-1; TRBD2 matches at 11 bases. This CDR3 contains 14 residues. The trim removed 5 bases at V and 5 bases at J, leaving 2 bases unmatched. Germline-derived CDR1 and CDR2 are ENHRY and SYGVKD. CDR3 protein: CAISLAGGDNEQFF. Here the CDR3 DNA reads TGTGCCATCAGTCTAGCGGGAGGTGACAATGAGCAGTTCTTC.